This is a list of T cell receptor beta chains from one sample in a study of cytomegalovirus exposure and HLA in healthy donors. The protocol was immunoSEQ multiplex PCR, while the TCRdb copy is restricted to in-frame clones and leaves out a portion. In the table there are 150,000 to 200,000 clones, 70% to 80% of which are singletons. Sequencing used PBMCs. Every receptor here comes from a man aged 18-30 years in good health and CMV-seropositive. Each CDR3 is given with its conserved first and last residue. Only part of the rows carry a size: once, few, many, or a class if the clone is expanded.

length: 14; size: NA; J: TRBJ1-2; V: TRBV2; CDR3: CASSEANIVYGYTF
length: 13; size: NA; J: TRBJ1-2; V: TRBV19; CDR3: CASSITGAGGYTF
length: 15; size: few; J: TRBJ1-6; V: TRBV13; CDR3: CASKPSGEPNSPLHF
length: 16; size: NA; J: TRBJ2-5; V: TRBV7-6; CDR3: CASSLGGTGGRETQYF
length: 14; size: NA; J: TRBJ2-7; V: TRBV7-6; CDR3: CASSKNSGLGEQYF
length: 17; size: NA; J: TRBJ1-2; V: TRBV6-1; CDR3: CASSVPQGTITNYGYTF
length: 14; size: NA; J: TRBJ2-7; V: TRBV30; CDR3: CAWSVRSGSYEQYF
length: 17; size: NA; J: TRBJ2-1; V: TRBV4-3; CDR3: CASSQDASGSLYNEQFF
length: 12; size: few; J: TRBJ2-7; V: TRBV28; CDR3: CASSHSSYEQYF
length: 15; size: NA; J: TRBJ2-3; V: TRBV28; CDR3: CASSLTGSSTDTQYF
length: 13; size: NA; J: TRBJ1-2; V: TRBV27; CDR3: CASSLQGGYGYTF
length: 14; size: NA; J: TRBJ2-7; V: TRBV4-2; CDR3: CASSQERWSYEQYF
length: 15; size: NA; J: TRBJ2-3; V: TRBV25-1; CDR3: CASSDLQQSTDTQYF
length: 13; size: NA; J: TRBJ1-1; V: TRBV5-1; CDR3: CASSLGTASEAFF
length: 15; size: NA; J: TRBJ2-7; V: TRBV4-1; CDR3: CASSQVGGGEYEQYF
length: 14; size: once; J: TRBJ2-3; V: TRBV19; CDR3: CASKGSGITDTQYF
length: 13; size: NA; J: TRBJ1-5; V: TRBV10-1; CDR3: CASSQGIRQPQHF
length: 13; size: NA; J: TRBJ2-3; V: TRBV29-1; CDR3: CSVESTYTDTQYF
length: 14; size: NA; J: TRBJ2-7; V: TRBV27; CDR3: CASRGTGSSYEQYF
length: 16; size: NA; J: TRBJ1-1; V: TRBV5-1; CDR3: CASSRGSGVRGAEAFF
length: 14; size: NA; J: TRBJ2-7; V: TRBV29-1; CDR3: CSVEDRGGLGEQYF
length: 12; size: NA; J: TRBJ2-7; V: TRBV7-6; CDR3: CASSLYLGEQYF
length: 15; size: NA; J: TRBJ2-7; V: TRBV6-1; CDR3: CASSEAQWSSYEQYF
length: 12; size: NA; J: TRBJ1-5; V: TRBV25-1; CDR3: CASSRAGQPQHF
length: 14; size: NA; J: TRBJ1-1; V: TRBV11-1; CDR3: CASSLGAGSGEAFF
length: 13; size: NA; J: TRBJ2-1; V: TRBV29-1; CDR3: CSVEEGTRNEQFF
length: 16; size: few; J: TRBJ1-1; V: TRBV6-1; CDR3: CASSEVDRGHRAEAFF
length: 16; size: NA; J: TRBJ2-2; V: TRBV7-9; CDR3: CASSAGTGVNTGELFF
length: 13; size: NA; J: TRBJ1-1; V: TRBV7-3; CDR3: CASSPDSNTEAFF
length: 13; size: NA; J: TRBJ2-1; V: TRBV29-1; CDR3: CSVVILADNEQFF
length: 15; size: NA; J: TRBJ2-3; V: TRBV27; CDR3: CASARLAGVADTQYF
length: 11; size: NA; J: TRBJ1-2; V: TRBV15; CDR3: CATSSGYGYTF
length: 14; size: NA; J: TRBJ1-4; V: TRBV7-9; CDR3: CASSSKRRDEKLFF
length: 11; size: few; J: TRBJ2-3; V: TRBV15; CDR3: CATSRADTQYF
length: 13; size: NA; J: TRBJ1-1; V: TRBV2; CDR3: CASIYRSNTEAFF
length: 16; size: NA; J: TRBJ2-7; V: TRBV4-3; CDR3: CASSQDASGVTYEQYF
length: 13; size: NA; J: TRBJ2-3; V: TRBV7-7; CDR3: CASSFGRADTQYF
length: 13; size: once; J: TRBJ2-7; V: TRBV7-3; CDR3: CASSLGHRYEQYF
length: 17; size: NA; J: TRBJ1-1; V: TRBV7-2; CDR3: CASSYKRSHIMNTEAFF
length: 14; size: NA; J: TRBJ2-3; V: TRBV6-1; CDR3: CASSELLVEDTQYF